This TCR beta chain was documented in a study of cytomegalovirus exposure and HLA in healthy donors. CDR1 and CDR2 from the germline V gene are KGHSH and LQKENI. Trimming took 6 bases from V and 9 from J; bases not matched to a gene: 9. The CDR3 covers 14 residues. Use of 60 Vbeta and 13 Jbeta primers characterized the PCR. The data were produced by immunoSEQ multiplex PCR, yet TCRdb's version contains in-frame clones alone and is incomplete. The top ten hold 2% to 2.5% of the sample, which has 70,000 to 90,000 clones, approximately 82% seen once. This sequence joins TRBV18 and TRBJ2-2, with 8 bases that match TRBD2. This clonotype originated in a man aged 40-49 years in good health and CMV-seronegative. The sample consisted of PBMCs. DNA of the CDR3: TGTGCCAGCTCCCCGGGACTAGGGACGTGGGAGCTGTTTTTT. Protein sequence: CASSPGLGTWELFF.